The rows below give T cell receptor beta chains drawn from one sample of a study of brain T cells in children with intractable seizures. Using immunoSEQ multiplex PCR, the repertoire was profiled, and TCRdb retains in-frame clones only, with some absent. Of about 80,000 clones in the sample, 91% were seen once. The starting material was peripheral blood, obtained at surgery. The receptors stem from a girl aged 2-10 years with Rasmussen encephalitis and intractable seizures. The CDR3 runs from the conserved cysteine through the conserved F or W. D genes are given only for firm matches. For some rows the clone size is stated as once, few or many, or as a class when expanded; others skip it.

clone size	J gene	D gene	V gene	CDR3 protein	CDR3 DNA
-	TRBJ2-3	-	TRBV29-1	CSGTRPGGTDTQYF	TGCAGCGGAACTCGACCGGGAGGCACAGATACGCAGTATTTT
-	TRBJ2-2	TRBD2	TRBV6-5	CASSYGGGNGELFF	TGTGCCAGCAGTTACGGCGGGGGTAACGGGGAGCTGTTTTTT
-	TRBJ2-5	-	TRBV7-2	CASSPGGLVRETQYF	TGTGCCAGCAGCCCCGGAGGTTTGGTGCGGGAGACCCAGTACTTC
-	TRBJ1-2	-	TRBV28	CASSFQGLYGYTF	TGTGCCAGCAGTTTCCAAGGGCTCTATGGCTACACCTTC
-	TRBJ1-5	TRBD1	TRBV19	CASSIRDSNNQPQHF	TGTGCCAGTAGTATAAGGGACAGTAATAATCAGCCCCAGCATTTT
-	TRBJ1-6	TRBD1	TRBV6-5	CASSRQGKGSPLHF	TGTGCCAGCAGCCGACAGGGGAAGGGTTCACCCCTCCACTTT
-	TRBJ1-5	-	TRBV4-1	CASSLHQSNQPQHF	TGCGCCAGCAGCCTTCATCAGAGCAATCAGCCCCAGCATTTT
-	TRBJ2-2	-	TRBV7-2	CASSSTSTGELFF	TGTGCCAGCAGCTCGACTAGCACCGGGGAGCTGTTTTTT
large	TRBJ1-5	-	TRBV10-2	CASRAENSNQPQHF	TGCGCCAGCAGGGCGGAAAATAGCAATCAGCCCCAGCATTTT
-	TRBJ1-5	TRBD1	TRBV19	CASKSGQGASQPQHF	TGTGCCAGTAAGAGCGGACAGGGGGCTTCCCAGCCCCAGCATTTT
-	TRBJ2-7	TRBD1	TRBV12-3/TRBV12-4	CASSRGQAYEQYF	TGTGCCAGCAGCCGTGGACAGGCCTACGAGCAGTACTTC
-	TRBJ2-3	TRBD2	TRBV7-9	CASNLAGASTDTQYF	TGTGCCAGCAACCTAGCGGGGGCCTCCACAGATACGCAGTATTTT
-	TRBJ2-4	-	TRBV10-2	CASSESGATGNIQYF	TGCGCCAGCAGTGAGTCTGGGGCCACGGGAAACATTCAGTACTTC
-	TRBJ1-2	-	TRBV29-1	CSVDGYTF	TGCAGCGTAGATGGCTACACCTTC